This T cell receptor (beta chain) is drawn from a study of blood T cell repertoires in COVID-19. Study information: Spain, Italy and the United States supplied samples that represented acute and convalescent COVID-19. T cells, B-cell-depleted T cells, or PBMCs supplied cDNA or gDNA.

In its sample, this clone was seen once. The ends were cut back, 5 bases at V and 6 bases at J, with 11 bases in the middle. The CDR3 has 13 amino acids. Germline loops: CDR1 SGHTA, CDR2 FQGNSA. Assay: immunoSEQ multiplex PCR; the TCRdb copy retains only in-frame clones and omits some. The repertoire holds some 350,000 clones, with around 87% as singletons. This sequence joins TRBV7-2 and TRBJ2-1; D unresolved. Source material: peripheral blood. This sequence was found in a human donor in a cohort sampled during active COVID-19. The CDR3 nucleotides read TGTGCCAGCAGCCCCAACTACCTCAATGAGCAGTTCTTC. Protein product: CASSPNYLNEQFF.